This T cell receptor (beta chain) was sequenced during a study of T cells after yellow fever vaccination. Regarding the study as a whole: Booster samples showed a return of most primary-vaccination clones (around 96% CD4, 85% to 90% CD8).

TCRdb re-called the 5' RACE reads through MiXCR, storing one row per CDR3 protein. The sample contains 250,000 to 400,000 distinct CDR3 sequences, over 3.5% of which appear only once. Regarding this clonotype: Its antigen is unknown.

The germline gives CDR1 KGHDR, CDR2 SFDVKD. The CDR3 runs 15 residues. V was trimmed by 4 bases and J by 5 bases, leaving 16 bases between them. J is TRBJ2-5 and V is TRBV24-1; no clear D gene. The sample in question was PBMCs, obtained 15 days after the yellow fever booster vaccination. This receptor was taken from a man aged 18 to 35 who received the YFV17D yellow fever vaccine. The DNA for the CDR3 is TGTGCCACCAGTGAGTCCGGAGACGGGTGGGAGACCCAGTACTTC. Translated, it gives CATSESGDGWETQYF.